These T cell receptor beta chains were read from a single sample in a study of blood T cell repertoires in COVID-19. Clones were read by immunoSEQ multiplex PCR, and TCRdb kept only the in-frame ones, dropping some. This sample has about 250,000 clones; about 89% occur once, and the top ten carry around 1.5%. Material: peripheral blood. These receptors were collected from a woman aged 55-75 years who had recovered from COVID-19. Both conserved end residues are part of each CDR3. D genes are given only for firm matches. Not every row has a clone size; where given, it reads once, few, many or a size class.

cdr3_nt cdr3_aa d_call clone_size j_call v_call
TGTGCCAGCAGCCAACACGGCTCCTACGAGCAGTACTTC CASSQHGSYEQYF NA few TRBJ2-7 TRBV3-1/TRBV3-2
TGTGCCAGCAGTTTCGCAGGGGGAAACACTGAAGCTTTCTTT CASSFAGGNTEAFF TRBD1 once TRBJ1-1 TRBV28
TGTGCCAGCAGCTTGGACAGGCTAGGCTATGGCTACACCTTC CASSLDRLGYGYTF NA NA TRBJ1-2 TRBV5-4
TGTGCCAGCAGTCCCTGGGCTAGCGGAGAGACCCAGTACTTC CASSPWASGETQYF TRBD2 NA TRBJ2-5 TRBV27
TGTGCCAGCAGCCACGACAGGAAGGGTGAAAAACTGTTTTTT CASSHDRKGEKLFF NA NA TRBJ1-4 TRBV5-5
TGTGCCAGCAGCCTCCATCTAGCGGGGGGACTCACAGATACGCAGTATTTT CASSLHLAGGLTDTQYF TRBD2 NA TRBJ2-3 TRBV3-1/TRBV3-2
TGTGCCAGCAGTCTGATAGCCGGGACAGGGGACTATGGCTACACCTTC CASSLIAGTGDYGYTF TRBD1 NA TRBJ1-2 TRBV28
TGTGCCAGCAGCAAAGCGGCGGACAGGGAAGCCACTGAAGCTTTCTTT CASSKAADREATEAFF NA few TRBJ1-1 TRBV21-1
TGTGCCAGCAGGAGGACAGGGTCCTACGAGCAGTACTTC CASRRTGSYEQYF TRBD1 NA TRBJ2-7 TRBV6-6
TGTGCCAGCAGTCCCGGACTAGCGATCTTTAGCTCCTACAATGAGCAGTTCTTC CASSPGLAIFSSYNEQFF TRBD2 NA TRBJ2-1 TRBV28
TGTGCCAGCAGTTTAGGGACAGGGTCCTATGGCTACACCTTC CASSLGTGSYGYTF TRBD1 NA TRBJ1-2 TRBV28